The 13 T cell receptor beta chains reported below all come from one sample, sequenced in a study of blood T cell repertoires in COVID-19. Only in-frame clones appear in the TCRdb table, and some are missing; sequencing was by immunoSEQ multiplex PCR. The sample includes about 220,000 clones, roughly four fifths of them seen just once. Sequenced: PBMCs or T cells enriched from blood (not recorded which). These receptors came from a man aged 40-49 years who had recovered from COVID-19.

The rearrangement uses TRBV29-1 and TRBJ2-1; 11 bases are shared with TRBD1. From germline, CDR1 is SQVTM and CDR2 ANQGSEA. The junction had 2 bases not matched to a gene; V was cut back by 3 bases and J by 7 bases. CDR3 length: 13 residues. CDR3 in amino acids: CSVERDRGNEQFF. The CDR3 DNA reads as TGCAGCGTTGAGAGGGACAGGGGGAATGAGCAGTTCTTC.

The V and J genes are TRBV28 and TRBJ1-2; tentatively, D is TRBD1 (6 bases). Germline-derived CDR1 and CDR2 are MDHEN and SYDVKM. The CDR3 extends over 16 amino acids. The V end was cut by 5 bases, the J end by 2 bases, with 18 bases between. The CDR3 loop reads CASSIYRAPGNYGYTF. The CDR3 DNA is TGTGCCAGCAGTATATACAGGGCCCCCGGGAACTATGGCTACACCTTC.

The rearrangement uses TRBV21-1 and TRBJ1-6. TRBV21-1 is marked as a pseudogene. The CDR3 length is 18 residues. The CDR3 reads CASSKGGVSVVCNSPLHF. CDR3 sequence (DNA): TGTGCCAGCAGCAAAGGGGGGGTTAGCGTAGTTTGCAACTCACCCCTCCACTTT.

The chain is built from TRBV6-4 and TRBJ2-7; a weak D match, TRBD1 (6 bases). Per germline, CDR1 MRHNA and CDR2 SNTAGT. This CDR3 contains 17 residues. The V end lost 5 bases, the J end lost 7 bases, and 27 bases lay between the germline ends. The CDR3 loop reads CASSSYPPGTTAGEQYF. CDR3 DNA sequence: TGTGCCAGCAGTTCTTACCCACCCGGGACAACTGCAGGGGAGCAGTACTTC.

This chain joins TRBV28 and TRBJ1-3; 8 bases fit TRBD1. The germline gives CDR1 MDHEN, CDR2 SYDVKM. This CDR3 is built from 14 residues. Unmatched junction bases numbered 6, after V lost 7 bases and J lost 4 bases. The CDR3 is CASMPGGEGNTIYF. CDR3 nucleotides: TGTGCCAGCATGCCAGGGGGCGAGGGAAACACCATATATTTT.

The V call is TRBV19, the J call TRBJ1-5; tentative D call: TRBD1 (6 bases). Germline-derived CDR1 and CDR2 are LNHDA and SQIVND (reference sequence). Trimming took off 5 bases at V and 7 bases at J, with 12 bases between the two ends. This CDR3 has 13 residues. The CDR3 here is CASSPQGYQPQHF. The CDR3 DNA is TGTGCCAGTAGTCCACAGGGATACCAGCCCCAGCATTTT.

J is TRBJ1-1 and V is TRBV7-2, with TRBD1 matching 8 bases. V lost 2 bases to trimming and J lost 6 bases; unmatched junction nucleotides: 8. This CDR3 contains 15 residues. Germline V lookup: CDR1 SGHTA, CDR2 FQGNSA. This chain's CDR3 is CASSLLGAGGPEAFF. The CDR3, as DNA: TGTGCCAGCAGCTTATTAGGGGCAGGGGGCCCTGAAGCTTTCTTT.

This clone was detected only once. CDR3 bases: TGTGCCACCAGCAGAGATAACGCGGGTGCGAGTGAGCAGTTCTTC. Protein sequence: CATSRDNAGASEQFF. The chain couples TRBV15 to TRBJ2-1; D may be TRBD2 (5 bases). The V end lost 0 bases, the J end lost 9 bases, and 15 bases lay between the germline ends. This CDR3 spans 15 amino acids. The germline V gene encodes CDR1 LNHNV and CDR2 YYDKDF (reference sequence). The whole variable domain, remainder taken from reference TRBV15 and TRBJ2-1, is DAMVIQNPRYQVTQFGKPVTLSCSQTLNHNVMYWYQQKSSQAPKLLFHYYDKDFNNEADTPDNFQSRRPNTSFCFLDIRSPGLGDTAMYLCATSRDNAGASEQFFGPGTRLTVL.

V is TRBV29-1 and J is TRBJ1-5, with D possibly matching TRBD1 (5 bases). V lost 6 bases to trimming and J lost 7 bases, with 13 bases between them. The CDR3 loop spans 12 amino acids. Germline lookup yields CDR1 SQVTM and CDR2 ANQGSEA. CDR3 coding DNA: TGCAGCGTGACACTCGGGGGACAGCCCCAGCATTTT. This codes for CSVTLGGQPQHF.

The chain couples TRBV6-2 or TRBV6-3 to TRBJ2-3; D is unclear. Trimming shortened V by 5 bases and J by 3 bases, and 15 bases separated the two germline ends. Per the germline V gene, CDR1 is MNHEY and CDR2 is SVGEGT. The CDR3 is made up of 15 amino acids. CDR3: CASSAPSALTDTQYF. DNA of the CDR3: TGTGCCAGCAGTGCCCCGAGCGCCCTGACAGATACGCAGTATTTT.

The chain employs TRBV7-6 and TRBJ2-6; D is ambiguous. Germline CDR1 SGHVS, CDR2 FNYEAQ. Trimming pared 5 bases from V and 0 bases from J, leaving 14 bases between. This CDR3 spans 17 amino acids. The CDR3: CASSLRLAASGANVLTF. The CDR3 nucleotides read TGTGCCAGCAGCCTGCGTTTAGCCGCCTCTGGGGCCAACGTCCTGACTTTC.

The genes are TRBV5-4 and TRBJ2-3; 8 bases line up with TRBD2. Unmatched junction bases numbered 5, after V lost 0 bases and J lost 5 bases. The CDR3 is 15 amino acids. Germline V gene sequence: CDR1 SGHNT, CDR2 YYREEE (reference sequence). This CDR3 is CASSLGGGSRDTQYF. The CDR3 nucleotides read TGTGCCAGCAGCTTGGGCGGGGGGAGTAGAGATACGCAGTATTTT.

The chain carries TRBV4-1 and TRBJ1-2; tentatively, D is TRBD1 (5 bases). Looked up from germline, CDR1 is MGHRA and CDR2 is YSYEKL. The CDR3 is 15 residues long. Trimming pared 0 bases from V and 6 bases from J, leaving 14 bases between. The DNA of the CDR3 is TGCGCCAGCAGCCAAGATTTACGCGGAGGGGATGGCTACACCTTC. It specifies CASSQDLRGGDGYTF.